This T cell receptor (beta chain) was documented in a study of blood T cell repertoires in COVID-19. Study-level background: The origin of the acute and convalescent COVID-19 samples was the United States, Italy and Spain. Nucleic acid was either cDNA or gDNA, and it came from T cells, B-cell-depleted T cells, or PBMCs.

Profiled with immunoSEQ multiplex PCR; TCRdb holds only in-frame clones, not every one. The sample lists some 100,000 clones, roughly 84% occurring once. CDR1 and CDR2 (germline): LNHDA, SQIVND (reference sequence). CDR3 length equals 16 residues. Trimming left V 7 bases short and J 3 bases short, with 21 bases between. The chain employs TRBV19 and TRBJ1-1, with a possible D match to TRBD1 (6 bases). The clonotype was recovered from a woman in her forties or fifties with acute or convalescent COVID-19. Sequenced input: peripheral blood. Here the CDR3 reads CASIPDSWGRDTEAFF. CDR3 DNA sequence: TGTGCCAGTATCCCGGACAGTTGGGGCAGGGACACTGAAGCTTTCTTT.